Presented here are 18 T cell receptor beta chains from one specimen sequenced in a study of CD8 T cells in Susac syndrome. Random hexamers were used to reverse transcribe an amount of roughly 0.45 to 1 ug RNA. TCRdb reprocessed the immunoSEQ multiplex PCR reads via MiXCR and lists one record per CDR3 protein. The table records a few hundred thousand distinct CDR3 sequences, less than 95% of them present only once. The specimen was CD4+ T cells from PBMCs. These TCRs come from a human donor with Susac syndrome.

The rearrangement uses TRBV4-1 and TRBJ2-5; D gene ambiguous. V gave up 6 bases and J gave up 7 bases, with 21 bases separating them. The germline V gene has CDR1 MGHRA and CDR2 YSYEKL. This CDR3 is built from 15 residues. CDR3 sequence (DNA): TGCGCCAGCAGAAATATTCGTGACTTGTCGGCGACCCAGTACTTC. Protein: CASRNIRDLSATQYF.

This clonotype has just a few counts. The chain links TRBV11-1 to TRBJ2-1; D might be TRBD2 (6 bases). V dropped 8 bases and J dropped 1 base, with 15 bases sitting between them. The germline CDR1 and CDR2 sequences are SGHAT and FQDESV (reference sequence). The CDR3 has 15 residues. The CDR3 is CASGRDLSSYNEQFF. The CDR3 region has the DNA TGTGCCAGCGGCCGGGACTTGAGTTCCTACAATGAGCAGTTCTTC.

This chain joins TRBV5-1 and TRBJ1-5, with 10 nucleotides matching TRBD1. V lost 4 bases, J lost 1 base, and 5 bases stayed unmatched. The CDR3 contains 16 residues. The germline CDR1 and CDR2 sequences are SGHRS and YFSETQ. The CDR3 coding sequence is TGCGCCAGCAGCCCTGGGACAGGGGTAAGCAATCAGCCCCAGCATTTT. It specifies CASSPGTGVSNQPQHF. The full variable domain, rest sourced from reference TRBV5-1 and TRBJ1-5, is KAGVTQTPRYLIKTRGQQVTLSCSPISGHRSVSWYQQTPGQGLQFLFEYFSETQRNKGNFPGRFSGRQFSNSRSEMNVSTLELGDSALYLCASSPGTGVSNQPQHFGDGTRLSIL.

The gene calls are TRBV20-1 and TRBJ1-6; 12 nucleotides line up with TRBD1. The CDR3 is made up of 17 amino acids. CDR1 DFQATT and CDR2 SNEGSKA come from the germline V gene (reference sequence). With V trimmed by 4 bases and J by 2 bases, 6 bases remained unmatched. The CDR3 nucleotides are TGCAGTGCTACCGCCGGGACAGGGGGCGCCTATAATTCACCCCTCCACTTT. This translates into CSATAGTGGAYNSPLHF.

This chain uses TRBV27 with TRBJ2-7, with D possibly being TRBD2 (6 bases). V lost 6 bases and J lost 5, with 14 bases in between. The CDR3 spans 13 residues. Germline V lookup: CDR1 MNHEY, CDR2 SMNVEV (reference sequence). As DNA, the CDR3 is TGTGCCAGCAGCTTGACTAGTGTCGACGAGCAGTACTTC. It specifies CASSLTSVDEQYF.

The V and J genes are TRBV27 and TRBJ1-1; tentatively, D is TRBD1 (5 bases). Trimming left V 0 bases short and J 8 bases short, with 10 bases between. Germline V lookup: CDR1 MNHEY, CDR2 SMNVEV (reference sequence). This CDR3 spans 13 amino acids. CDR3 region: CASSLSRDSEAFF. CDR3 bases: TGTGCCAGCAGTTTATCGCGGGACTCAGAAGCTTTCTTT.

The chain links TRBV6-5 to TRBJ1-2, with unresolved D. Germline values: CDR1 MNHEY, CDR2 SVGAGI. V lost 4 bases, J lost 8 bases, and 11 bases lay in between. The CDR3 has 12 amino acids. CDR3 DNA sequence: TGTGCCAGCAGTTGGGGAGGGAAAGGCTACACCTTC. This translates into CASSWGGKGYTF.

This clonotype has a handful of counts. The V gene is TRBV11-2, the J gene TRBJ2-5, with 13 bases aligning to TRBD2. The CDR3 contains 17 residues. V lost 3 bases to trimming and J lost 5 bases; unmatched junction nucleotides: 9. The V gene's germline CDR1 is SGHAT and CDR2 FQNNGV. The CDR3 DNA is TGTGCCAGCAGCTTCCCGACTAGCGGGGGGATGGGGGAGACCCAGTACTTC. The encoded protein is CASSFPTSGGMGETQYF.

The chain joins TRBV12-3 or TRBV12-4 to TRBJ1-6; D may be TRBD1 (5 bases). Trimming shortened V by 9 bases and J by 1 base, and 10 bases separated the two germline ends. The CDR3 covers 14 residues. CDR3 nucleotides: TGTGCCAGTCGGGGGGAGTCCTATAATTCACCCCTCCACTTT. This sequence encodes CASRGESYNSPLHF.

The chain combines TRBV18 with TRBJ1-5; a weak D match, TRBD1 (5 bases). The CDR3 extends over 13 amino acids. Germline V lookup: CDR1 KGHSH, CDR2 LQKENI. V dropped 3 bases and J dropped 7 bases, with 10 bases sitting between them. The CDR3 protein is CASSPGRDQPQHF. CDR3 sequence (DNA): TGTGCCAGCTCACCCGGCAGGGACCAGCCCCAGCATTTT.

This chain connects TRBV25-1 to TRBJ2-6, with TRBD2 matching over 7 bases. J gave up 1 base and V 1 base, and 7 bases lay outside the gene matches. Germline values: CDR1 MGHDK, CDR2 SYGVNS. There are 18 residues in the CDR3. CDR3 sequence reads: CASSEFVREGSGANVLTF. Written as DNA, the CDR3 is TGTGCCAGCAGTGAATTTGTCAGGGAGGGTTCTGGGGCCAACGTCCTGACTTTC.

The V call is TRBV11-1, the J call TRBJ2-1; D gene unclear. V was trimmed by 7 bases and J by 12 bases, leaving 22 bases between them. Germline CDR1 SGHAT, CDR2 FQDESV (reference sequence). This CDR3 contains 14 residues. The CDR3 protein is CASKGGEAFWGQFF. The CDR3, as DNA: TGTGCCAGCAAAGGTGGGGAAGCTTTCTGGGGGCAGTTCTTC.

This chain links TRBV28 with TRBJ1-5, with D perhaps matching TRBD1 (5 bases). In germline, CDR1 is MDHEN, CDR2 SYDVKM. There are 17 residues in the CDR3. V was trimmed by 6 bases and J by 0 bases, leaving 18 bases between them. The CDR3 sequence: CASRSPGPGPSNQPQHF. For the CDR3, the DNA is TGTGCCAGCAGATCACCCGGGCCGGGACCTAGCAATCAGCCCCAGCATTTT.

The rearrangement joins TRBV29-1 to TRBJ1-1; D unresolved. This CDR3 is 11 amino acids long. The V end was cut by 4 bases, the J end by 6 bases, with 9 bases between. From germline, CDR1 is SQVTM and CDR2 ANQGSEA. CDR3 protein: CSVAGGSEAFF. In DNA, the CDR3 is TGCAGCGTTGCCGGAGGTTCTGAAGCTTTCTTT.

The CDR3 reads CAWRPKTGISGNTIYF. The CDR3 nucleotides are TGTGCCTGGAGACCCAAGACAGGGATCTCTGGAAACACCATATATTTT. This rearrangement joins TRBV30 to TRBJ1-3; 7 nucleotides match TRBD1. The CDR3 extends over 16 amino acids. Germline CDR1 reads GTSNPN; CDR2 reads SVGIG (reference sequence). J gave up 0 bases and V 3 bases, and 8 bases lay outside the gene matches.

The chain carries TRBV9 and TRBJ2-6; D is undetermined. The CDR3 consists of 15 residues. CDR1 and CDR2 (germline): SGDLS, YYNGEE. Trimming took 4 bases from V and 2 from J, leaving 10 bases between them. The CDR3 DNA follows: TGTGCCAGCAGCCAAGGCAGGCCTGGGGCCAACGTCCTGACTTTC. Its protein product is CASSQGRPGANVLTF.

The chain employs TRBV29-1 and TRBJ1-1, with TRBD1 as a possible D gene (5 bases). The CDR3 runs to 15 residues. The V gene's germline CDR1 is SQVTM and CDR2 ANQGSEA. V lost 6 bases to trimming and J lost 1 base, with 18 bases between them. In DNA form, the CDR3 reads TGCAGCGTGAGGACATTGGCAGGGTCGAACACTGAAGCTTTCTTT. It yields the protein CSVRTLAGSNTEAFF.

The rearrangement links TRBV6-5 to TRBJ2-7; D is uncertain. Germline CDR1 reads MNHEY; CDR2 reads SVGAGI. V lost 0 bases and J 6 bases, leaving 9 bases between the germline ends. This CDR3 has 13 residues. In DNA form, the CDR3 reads TGTGCCAGCAGTTACTCATTGGGCTTCGAGCAGTACTTC. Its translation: CASSYSLGFEQYF.